The 26 T cell receptor beta chains below were found in one sample sequenced in a study of blood T cell repertoires in COVID-19. Here immunoSEQ multiplex PCR was the method, and the copy in TCRdb shows in-frame clones only, minus some. This table has 250,000 to 350,000 clones, 85% to 90% appearing once. The sample taken for sequencing was peripheral blood. The receptors were sampled from a woman aged 30 to 39 with COVID-19, enrolled during active disease.

V usage is TRBV9 and J usage is TRBJ1-2, with 8 bases lining up with TRBD1. Germline trimming cut 5 bases from V and 4 bases from J; bases unmatched to any gene: 10. Per the germline V gene, CDR1 is SGDLS and CDR2 is YYNGEE. The CDR3 spans 15 residues. The CDR3: CASSLGGQVAYGYTF. CDR3 DNA sequence: TGTGCCAGCAGTCTAGGGGGACAGGTAGCCTATGGCTACACCTTC.

The rearrangement links TRBV28 to TRBJ2-3, with TRBD1 matching 9 bases. CDR1 MDHEN and CDR2 SYDVKM come from the germline V gene. The length of the CDR3 is 14 residues. The junction had 6 bases not matched to a gene; V was cut back by 6 bases and J by 5 bases. This CDR3 is CASSLRDREDTQYF. The CDR3 DNA reads TGTGCCAGCAGCCTCCGGGACAGGGAAGATACGCAGTATTTT.

J is TRBJ1-1 and V is TRBV3-1 (or the pseudogene TRBV3-2), with 8 bases that match TRBD1. The CDR3 is 13 amino acids. Trimming removed 9 bases from V and 4 bases from J; junction bases left unmatched: 7. The germline CDR1 and CDR2 sequences are LGHDT and YNNKEL (reference sequence). This CDR3 reads CASYGQGGTEAFF. The CDR3 nucleotides are TGTGCCAGTTACGGACAGGGCGGCACTGAAGCTTTCTTT.

The rearrangement joins TRBV3-1 (or the pseudogene TRBV3-2) to TRBJ2-7; 10 bases fit TRBD2. The CDR3 consists of 14 residues. The V gene end was trimmed by 7 bases and the J gene end by 5 bases; junction bases not matched to a gene: 8. Germline V lookup: CDR1 LGHDT, CDR2 YNNKEL (reference sequence). CDR3 sequence (DNA): TGTGCCAGCACGAGCGGGAGGGCTTGGAACGAGCAGTACTTC. Translated: CASTSGRAWNEQYF.

The rearrangement uses TRBV7-3 and TRBJ1-5; no reliable D call. The V gene lost 0 bases and the J gene lost 5 bases, with 5 bases spanning the gap. Germline lookup yields CDR1 SGHTA and CDR2 FQGTGA. This CDR3 is built from 13 residues. CDR3 protein: CASSLTLDQPQHF. For the CDR3, the DNA is TGTGCCAGCAGCTTAACGTTAGATCAGCCCCAGCATTTT.

This sequence joins TRBV28 and TRBJ2-7; 9 bases map to TRBD2. The trim removed 3 bases at V and 0 bases at J, leaving 18 bases unmatched. The CDR3 spans 20 residues. Germline lookup yields CDR1 MDHEN and CDR2 SYDVKM. DNA of the CDR3: TGTGCCAGCAGTTTGGTTTATGGGGGACTAGCTCTGAGGGGCTCCTACGAGCAGTACTTC. It is translated as CASSLVYGGLALRGSYEQYF. Full variable domain (rest looked up from reference TRBV28 and TRBJ2-7): DVKVTQSSRYLVKRTGEKVFLECVQDMDHENMFWYRQDPGLGLRLIYFSYDVKMKEKGDIPEGYSVSREKKERFSLILESASTNQTSMYLCASSLVYGGLALRGSYEQYFGPGTRLTVT.

This clone was seen only once. V and J are TRBV5-1 and TRBJ2-2; D remains unclear. The V end was cut by 3 bases, the J end by 2 bases, with 14 bases between. This CDR3 contains 16 residues. Per germline, CDR1 SGHRS and CDR2 YFSETQ. CDR3 nucleotides: TGCGCCAGCAGCTCTGAGGTGACGGCAAACACCGGGGAGCTGTTTTTT. Its translation is CASSSEVTANTGELFF.

This rearrangement joins TRBV6-5 to TRBJ2-2; 12 nucleotides match TRBD2. Germline assignment: CDR1 MNHEY and CDR2 SVGAGI. This CDR3 region has 16 residues. The ends lost 4 bases at V and 6 bases at J; junction bases unmatched: 6. The CDR3 sequence: CASSSLAGGGSGELFF. CDR3 nucleotide sequence: TGTGCCAGCAGTTCACTAGCGGGAGGAGGATCCGGGGAGCTGTTTTTT.

The genes are TRBV2 and TRBJ2-3; 7 bases fit TRBD2. The CDR3 is 15 residues long. CDR1 SNHLY and CDR2 FYNNEI come from the germline V gene. The V segment lost 2 bases and the J segment 0 bases; nucleotides outside the gene matches: 2. CDR3: CASSELADSTDTQYF. In nucleotides, the CDR3 is TGTGCCAGCAGTGAACTAGCGGATAGCACAGATACGCAGTATTTT.

The chain employs TRBV7-8 and TRBJ1-4; maybe TRBD1 (5 bases). V was cut by 0 bases and J by 7 bases, with 12 bases left in between. CDR1 is SGHVS, CDR2 FQNEAQ, per germline. The CDR3 runs 15 residues. The CDR3 nucleotides read TGTGCCAGCAGCTTAGCGGGGCATAGAATTGAAAAACTGTTTTTT. Translated: CASSLAGHRIEKLFF.

As concerns this clone: Other DNA sequences of this sample code for an identical CDR3. The V and J genes are TRBV30 and TRBJ2-2; tentatively, D is TRBD2 (5 bases). The CDR3 is made up of 13 amino acids. The germline V and J ends were trimmed by 0 bases and 6 bases, with 8 bases remaining between them. From germline, CDR1 is GTSNPN and CDR2 SVGIG (reference sequence). The CDR3 region has the DNA TGTGCCTGGAGTGTACTGGGAGCCGGGGAGCTGTTTTTT. Encoded protein: CAWSVLGAGELFF.

J is TRBJ1-2 and V is TRBV10-3; no reliable D call. The CDR3 is 14 residues long. Germline V gene data show CDR1 as ENHRY and CDR2 as SYGVKD. V was shortened by 3 bases and J by 7 bases, with 15 bases between the two germline ends. CDR3 amino acids: CAISEGSSAFGYTF. CDR3 bases: TGTGCCATCAGTGAAGGTAGCAGTGCCTTTGGCTACACCTTC.

This chain uses TRBV9 with TRBJ2-1, with 8 nucleotides matching TRBD2. The CDR3 sequence is 15 residues long. V gave up 1 base and J gave up 6 bases; unmatched junction bases: 6. Germline loops: CDR1 SGDLS, CDR2 YYNGEE. Here the CDR3 DNA reads TGTGCCAGCAGCGTAACGGCGGGAGGCCTCAATGAGCAGTTCTTC. Translated: CASSVTAGGLNEQFF.

This chain links TRBV18 with TRBJ1-2; 7 positions agree with TRBD1. The V and J ends lost 3 bases and 3 bases, in that order; junction bases with no gene match: 1. Germline V gene data show CDR1 as KGHSH and CDR2 as LQKENI. This CDR3 contains 13 residues. The DNA for the CDR3 is TGTGCCAGCTCACCTGACAGGGACTATGGCTACACCTTC. Amino acid sequence: CASSPDRDYGYTF.

The rearrangement links TRBV6-6 to TRBJ2-5; TRBD2 aligns across 9 bases. The CDR3 consists of 16 residues. With V trimmed by 10 bases and J by 7 bases, 19 bases remained unmatched. The V gene's germline CDR1 is MNHNY and CDR2 SVGAGI (reference sequence). CDR3 amino acids: CATLKEREVPVGTQYF. The CDR3 DNA follows: TGTGCCACCCTTAAGGAGCGGGAGGTACCCGTGGGGACCCAGTACTTC.

This chain joins TRBV2 and TRBJ2-1; D possibly corresponds to TRBD1 (5 bases). Germline CDR1 reads SNHLY; CDR2 reads FYNNEI. V was cut by 6 bases and J by 0 bases, with 15 bases left in between. CDR3 length: 16 amino acids. The DNA of the CDR3 is TGTGCCAGCAGCCCAGGGTATCCCAACTCCTACAATGAGCAGTTCTTC. Translated: CASSPGYPNSYNEQFF.

The chain is built from TRBV18 and TRBJ2-5; D gene uncertain. The CDR3 has 12 amino acids. Per the germline V gene, CDR1 is KGHSH and CDR2 is LQKENI. V gave up 1 base and J gave up 5 bases, with 5 bases separating them. The CDR3 here is CASSPLAETQYF. CDR3 nucleotide sequence: TGTGCCAGCTCACCACTCGCGGAGACCCAGTACTTC.

The rearrangement links TRBV6-5 to TRBJ1-5; D possibly corresponds to TRBD1 (5 bases). Trimming stripped 8 bases from V and 9 bases from J, with 14 bases between. CDR3 length equals 12 residues. Germline-derived CDR1 and CDR2 are MNHEY and SVGAGI. CDR3 sequence (DNA): TGTGCCAGCGGGAGGGGCAGATTGCCCCAGCATTTT. Translating it yields CASGRGRLPQHF.

The count of this clone is one. The chain couples TRBV24-1 to TRBJ2-1, with 10 positions matching TRBD1. After removal of 3 bases from V and 4 bases from J, the junction contained 8 bases not matched to a gene. CDR3 size: 17 residues. Germline V gene data show CDR1 as KGHDR and CDR2 as SFDVKD. The CDR3 DNA follows: TGTGCCACCAGTGATCCCCGGGACAGGGGACCTTACAATGAGCAGTTCTTC. Translating it yields CATSDPRDRGPYNEQFF.

CDR3 region: CASSLQGTTGELFF. In DNA form, the CDR3 reads TGTGCCAGTAGTCTTCAGGGGACCACCGGGGAGCTGTTTTTT. The V gene is TRBV19, the J gene TRBJ2-2; maybe TRBD1 (6 bases). In germline, CDR1 is LNHDA, CDR2 SQIVND (reference sequence). V lost 5 bases and J lost 4, with 11 bases in between. The CDR3 loop spans 14 amino acids.

This clone was recorded only once. CDR3 nucleotides: TGTGCCAGCAGTTGGACTAGCGGGAGGGCCCCCGGGGAGCTGTTTTTT. Translated, it gives CASSWTSGRAPGELFF. The chain has TRBV9 and TRBJ2-2; 15 bases are shared with TRBD2. The CDR3 has 16 amino acids. J lost 6 bases, V lost 5 bases, and 5 bases had no gene match. Germline CDR1 and CDR2: SGDLS and YYNGEE. The entire variable domain, with the rest obtained from reference TRBV9 and TRBJ2-2, is as follows: DSGVTQTPKHLITATGQRVTLRCSPRSGDLSVYWYQQSLDQGLQFLIQYYNGEERAKGNILERFSAQQFPDLHSELNLSSLELGDSALYFCASSWTSGRAPGELFFGEGSRLTVL.

The chain recombines TRBV29-1 with TRBJ1-2; TRBD1 agrees at 9 bases. Germline CDR1 and CDR2: SQVTM and ANQGSEA. This CDR3 comprises 13 residues. V gave up 5 bases and J gave up 4 bases; unmatched junction bases: 5. The CDR3 spells CSVRPGQGYGYTF. Written as DNA, the CDR3 is TGCAGCGTTCGACCGGGACAGGGCTATGGCTACACCTTC.

This chain joins TRBV28 and TRBJ2-7; TRBD2 matches at 10 bases. The J segment lost 5 bases and the V segment lost 5 bases, leaving 3 bases of the junction unmatched. The CDR3 has 13 residues. The germline gives CDR1 MDHEN, CDR2 SYDVKM. The CDR3 DNA reads TGTGCCAGCAGTGCTAGCGGGAGTAACGAGCAGTACTTC. It codes for CASSASGSNEQYF.

The J gene is TRBJ2-1, the V gene TRBV5-1; 8 bases align to TRBD1. The trim removed 3 bases at V and 16 bases at J, leaving 12 bases unmatched. The CDR3 sequence is 13 residues long. Germline V gene lookup returns CDR1 SGHRS and CDR2 YFSETQ. CDR3 sequence: CASSYTGQGNYFF. CDR3 sequence (DNA): TGCGCCAGCAGCTATACTGGACAGGGAAATTATTTCTTC.

This clone was observed a single time. V gene TRBV30 combines with J gene TRBJ1-2, with D hard to call. The germline CDR1 and CDR2 sequences are GTSNPN and SVGIG (reference sequence). V was cut by 0 bases and J by 4 bases, with 15 bases left in between. This CDR3 spans 15 amino acids. CDR3 nucleotide sequence: TGTGCCTGGAGTGTATCCGACGGGAAGAGCTATGGCTACACCTTC. Translation: CAWSVSDGKSYGYTF.

This rearrangement joins TRBV2 to TRBJ1-5, with D maybe TRBD1 (6 bases). CDR1 and CDR2 from the germline V gene are SNHLY and FYNNEI. The CDR3 length is 15 residues. V was trimmed by 4 bases and J by 6 bases, leaving 16 bases between them. In nucleotides, the CDR3 is TGTGCCAGCAGTGGGATCCGGGACACAGGTCAGCCCCAGCATTTT. Translating it yields CASSGIRDTGQPQHF.